These T cell receptor beta chains were read from a single sample in a study of blood T cell repertoires in COVID-19. The method was immunoSEQ multiplex PCR; TCRdb's version includes in-frame clones alone and lacks a portion of them. The repertoire holds about 340,000 clones, more than 70% seen once, with around 3% in the top ten. Material: peripheral blood. The receptor source for this set is a man aged 25-45 years with active or convalescent COVID-19. The CDR3 runs from the conserved cysteine through the conserved F or W.

v_call	j_call	cdr3_aa
TRBV11-3	TRBJ2-7	CASSLEATLSIYEQYF
TRBV11-2	TRBJ2-5	CASSLAPVQETQYF
TRBV5-4	TRBJ1-2	CASSLPGNNYGYTF
TRBV30	TRBJ2-1	CAWDPTRTSGSVGEQFF
TRBV19	TRBJ1-2	CASSMAQGGNYGYTF
TRBV7-2	TRBJ2-7	CASSFAQGAAKQYF
TRBV21-1	TRBJ2-1	CASIPLAGVNEQFF
TRBV6-5	TRBJ2-7	CASSWGQGGGEQYF
TRBV28	TRBJ2-3	CASSGTSGSGNTQYF
TRBV18	TRBJ2-7	CASSGGQAIEQYF
TRBV7-8	TRBJ1-2	CASSLARTGTLGGYTF
TRBV6-6	TRBJ2-3	CASSYPGLADLDTQYF
TRBV29-1	TRBJ2-7	CSVEFGQGLREQYF
TRBV7-6	TRBJ2-2	CASSLEGQGTGELFF
TRBV5-1	TRBJ2-2	CASSLARITQGGELFF
TRBV2	TRBJ1-1	CASRNRGGDTEAFF
TRBV4-1	TRBJ2-1	CATSETVSYNEQFF
TRBV25-1	TRBJ2-7	CASSSTGLDEQYF
TRBV7-9	TRBJ1-3	CASSTRQGGDTIYF
TRBV5-6	TRBJ1-2	CASSLMTGGNKIYGYTF
TRBV27	TRBJ2-6	CASSLKAGGLSGANVLTF
TRBV19	TRBJ2-3	CASSAPGQGDPNADTQYF
TRBV19	TRBJ2-7	CASKGQGSYEQYF
TRBV4-3	TRBJ1-5	CASSQEREAGQPQHF
TRBV7-6	TRBJ2-7	CASSLGREQYF
TRBV30	TRBJ1-5	CAWSVRGDQPQHF
TRBV4-1	TRBJ1-1	CASSQLNTNRAEAFF
TRBV30	TRBJ2-2	CAWSPLGQANTGELFF
TRBV9	TRBJ1-5	CASSRGISNQPQHF
TRBV5-1	TRBJ2-3	CASSLETSGTDTQYF
TRBV5-1	TRBJ1-1	CASSLVQASNTEAFF
TRBV15	TRBJ1-6	CATSPRDRNSLANSPLHF